This T cell receptor beta chain derives from a study of cytomegalovirus exposure and HLA in healthy donors. With respect to this clone: Its antigen is undetermined.

Use of 60 Vbeta and 13 Jbeta primers characterized the PCR. Some clones are missing from TCRdb's copy, which holds only in-frame ones; the method was immunoSEQ multiplex PCR. The data show about 130,000 clones, with approximately 74% seen just once and approximately 4% held by the top ten. The V gene's germline CDR1 is MNHEY and CDR2 SMNVEV (reference sequence). There are 13 residues in the CDR3. V lost 8 bases, J lost 2 bases, and 10 bases lay in between. Despite likely unrecorded immune exposures, the donors were nominally healthy at the time of sampling. Study-wide points: Later analysis demonstrated an association between a missense DCLRE1C variant and TCR beta V- and J-gene trimming. Most of the TCR beta V segments (in an earlier analysis) were productive either about 90% or about 30% of the time. Follow-up analysis seemed to connect common viral pathogens with several of the most significant clusters identified.

The sequence was obtained from a man in his forties or fifties in good health and CMV-seropositive. The material sequenced was PBMCs. V usage is TRBV27 and J usage is TRBJ2-1, with D possibly being TRBD2 (5 bases). The DNA of the CDR3 is TGTGCCAGCCAGTTGGGAGCCTACAATGAGCAGTTCTTC. Translating it yields CASQLGAYNEQFF.